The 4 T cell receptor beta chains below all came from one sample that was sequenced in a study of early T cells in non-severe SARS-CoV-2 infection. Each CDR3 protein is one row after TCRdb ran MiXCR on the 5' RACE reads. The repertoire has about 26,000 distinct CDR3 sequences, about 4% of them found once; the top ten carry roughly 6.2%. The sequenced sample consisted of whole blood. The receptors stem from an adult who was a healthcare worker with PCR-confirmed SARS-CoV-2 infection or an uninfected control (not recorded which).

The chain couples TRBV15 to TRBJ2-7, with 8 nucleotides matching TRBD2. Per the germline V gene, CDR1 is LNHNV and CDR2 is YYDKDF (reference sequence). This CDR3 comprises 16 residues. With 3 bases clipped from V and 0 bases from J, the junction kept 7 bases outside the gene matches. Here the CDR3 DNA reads TGTGCCACCAGCAGTTATGGCGGGAGGACCTCCTACGAGCAGTACTTC. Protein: CATSSYGGRTSYEQYF.

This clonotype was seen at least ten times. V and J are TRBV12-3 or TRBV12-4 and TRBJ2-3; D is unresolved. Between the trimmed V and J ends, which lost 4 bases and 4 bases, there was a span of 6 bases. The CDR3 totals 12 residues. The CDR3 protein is CASSSSPDTQYF. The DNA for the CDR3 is TGTGCCAGCAGTTCGTCCCCAGATACGCAGTATTTT.

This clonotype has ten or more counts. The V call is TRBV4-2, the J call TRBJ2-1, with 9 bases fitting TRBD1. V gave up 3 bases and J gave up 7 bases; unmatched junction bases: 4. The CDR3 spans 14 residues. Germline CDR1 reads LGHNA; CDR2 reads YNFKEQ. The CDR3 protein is CASSHQDRGNEQFF. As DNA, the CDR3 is TGTGCCAGCAGCCACCAAGACAGGGGGAATGAGCAGTTCTTC.

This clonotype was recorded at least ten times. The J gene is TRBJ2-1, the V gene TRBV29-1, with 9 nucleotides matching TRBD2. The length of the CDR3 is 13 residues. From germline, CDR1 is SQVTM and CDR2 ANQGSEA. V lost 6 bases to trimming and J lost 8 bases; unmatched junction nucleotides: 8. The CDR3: CSVGRTSADEQFF. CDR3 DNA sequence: TGCAGCGTGGGTCGGACTAGCGCAGATGAGCAGTTCTTC.